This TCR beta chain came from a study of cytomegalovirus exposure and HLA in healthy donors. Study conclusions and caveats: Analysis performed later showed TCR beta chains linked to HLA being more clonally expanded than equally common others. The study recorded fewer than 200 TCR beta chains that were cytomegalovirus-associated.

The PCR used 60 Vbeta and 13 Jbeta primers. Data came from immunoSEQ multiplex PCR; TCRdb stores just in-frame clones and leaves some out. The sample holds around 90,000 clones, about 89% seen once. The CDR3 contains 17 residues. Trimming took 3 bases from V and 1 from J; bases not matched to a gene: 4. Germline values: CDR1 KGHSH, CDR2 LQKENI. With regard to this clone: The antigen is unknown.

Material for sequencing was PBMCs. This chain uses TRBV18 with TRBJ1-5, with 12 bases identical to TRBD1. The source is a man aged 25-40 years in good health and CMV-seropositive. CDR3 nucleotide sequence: TGTGCCAGCTCACCGGGGACAGGGGGCCGAAGCAATCAGCCCCAGCATTTT. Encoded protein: CASSPGTGGRSNQPQHF.